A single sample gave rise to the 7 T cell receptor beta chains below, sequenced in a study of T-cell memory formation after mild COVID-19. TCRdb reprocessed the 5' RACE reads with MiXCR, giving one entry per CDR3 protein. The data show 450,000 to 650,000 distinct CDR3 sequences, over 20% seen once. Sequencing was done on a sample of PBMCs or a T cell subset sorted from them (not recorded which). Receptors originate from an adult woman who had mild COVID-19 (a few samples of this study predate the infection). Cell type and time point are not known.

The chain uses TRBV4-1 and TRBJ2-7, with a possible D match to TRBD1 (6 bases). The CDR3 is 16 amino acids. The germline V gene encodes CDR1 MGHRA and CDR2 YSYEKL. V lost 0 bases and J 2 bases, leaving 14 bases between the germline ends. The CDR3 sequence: CASSQEGQSTTYEQYF. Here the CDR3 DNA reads TGCGCCAGCAGCCAAGAAGGACAGAGCACAACCTACGAGCAGTACTTC.

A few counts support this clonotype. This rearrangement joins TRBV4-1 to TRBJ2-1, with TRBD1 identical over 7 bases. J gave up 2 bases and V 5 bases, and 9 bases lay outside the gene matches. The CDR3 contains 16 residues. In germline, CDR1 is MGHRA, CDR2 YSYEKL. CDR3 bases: TGCGCCAGCAGCTCCGGCCCGGGACAGACCTACAATGAGCAGTTCTTC. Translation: CASSSGPGQTYNEQFF.

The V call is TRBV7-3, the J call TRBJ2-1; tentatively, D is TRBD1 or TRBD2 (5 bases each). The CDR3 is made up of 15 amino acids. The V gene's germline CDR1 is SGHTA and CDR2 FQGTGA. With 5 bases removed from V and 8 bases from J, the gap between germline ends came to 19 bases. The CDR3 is CASSHEARVRDEQFF. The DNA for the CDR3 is TGTGCCAGCAGCCACGAGGCGAGGGTCAGGGATGAGCAGTTCTTC.

CDR3 nucleotides: TGCGCCAGCAGCGCAGGGACTAGCGGCTCAGCGACCCAGTACTTC. This sequence encodes CASSAGTSGSATQYF. The rearrangement uses TRBV5-1 and TRBJ2-5; 11 bases match TRBD2. Per germline, CDR1 SGHRS and CDR2 YFSETQ. The CDR3 is 15 residues long. V gave up 4 bases and J gave up 7 bases; unmatched junction bases: 9.

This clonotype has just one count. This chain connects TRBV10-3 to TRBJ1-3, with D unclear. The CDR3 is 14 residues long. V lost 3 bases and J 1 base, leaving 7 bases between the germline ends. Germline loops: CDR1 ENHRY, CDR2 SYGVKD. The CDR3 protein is CAISEEGSGNTIYF. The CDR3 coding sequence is TGTGCCATCAGTGAAGAGGGTTCTGGAAACACCATATATTTT.

The CDR3 loop reads CASSLVPGAPNTEAFF. The CDR3 nucleotides read TGCGCCAGCAGCTTGGTTCCAGGGGCCCCGAACACTGAAGCTTTCTTT. The chain recombines TRBV5-1 with TRBJ1-1; D possibly corresponds to TRBD1 (6 bases). CDR1 SGHRS and CDR2 YFSETQ come from the germline V gene. The CDR3 covers 16 residues. The V end was cut by 0 bases, the J end by 1 base, with 13 bases between. The full variable domain, completed using reference TRBV5-1 and TRBJ1-1, is KAGVTQTPRYLIKTRGQQVTLSCSPISGHRSVSWYQQTPGQGLQFLFEYFSETQRNKGNFPGRFSGRQFSNSRSEMNVSTLELGDSALYLCASSLVPGAPNTEAFFGQGTRLTVV.

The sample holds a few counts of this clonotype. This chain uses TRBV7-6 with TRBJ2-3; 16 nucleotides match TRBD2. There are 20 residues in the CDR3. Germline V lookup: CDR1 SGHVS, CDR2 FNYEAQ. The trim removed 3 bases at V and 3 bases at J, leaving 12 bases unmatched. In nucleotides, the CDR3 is TGTGCCAGCAGCTTCTTATCGGGACTAGCGGGAGGGCCGGGGACAGATACGCAGTATTTT. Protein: CASSFLSGLAGGPGTDTQYF.